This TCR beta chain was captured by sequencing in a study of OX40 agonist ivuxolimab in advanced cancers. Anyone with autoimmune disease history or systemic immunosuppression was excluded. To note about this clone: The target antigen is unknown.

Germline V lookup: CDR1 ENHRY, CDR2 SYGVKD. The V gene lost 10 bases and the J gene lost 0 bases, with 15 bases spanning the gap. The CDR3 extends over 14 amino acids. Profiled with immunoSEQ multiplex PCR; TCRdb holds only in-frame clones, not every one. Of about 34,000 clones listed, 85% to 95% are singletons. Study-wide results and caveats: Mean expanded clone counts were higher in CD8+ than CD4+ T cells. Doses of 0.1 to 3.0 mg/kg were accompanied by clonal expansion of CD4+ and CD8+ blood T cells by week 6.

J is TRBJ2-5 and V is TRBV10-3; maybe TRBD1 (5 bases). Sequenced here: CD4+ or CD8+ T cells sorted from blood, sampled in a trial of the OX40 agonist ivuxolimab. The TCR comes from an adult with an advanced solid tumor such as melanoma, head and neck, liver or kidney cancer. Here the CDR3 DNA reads TGTGCCACATCAGGGTCTTTTAACCAAGAGACCCAGTACTTC. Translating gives CATSGSFNQETQYF.